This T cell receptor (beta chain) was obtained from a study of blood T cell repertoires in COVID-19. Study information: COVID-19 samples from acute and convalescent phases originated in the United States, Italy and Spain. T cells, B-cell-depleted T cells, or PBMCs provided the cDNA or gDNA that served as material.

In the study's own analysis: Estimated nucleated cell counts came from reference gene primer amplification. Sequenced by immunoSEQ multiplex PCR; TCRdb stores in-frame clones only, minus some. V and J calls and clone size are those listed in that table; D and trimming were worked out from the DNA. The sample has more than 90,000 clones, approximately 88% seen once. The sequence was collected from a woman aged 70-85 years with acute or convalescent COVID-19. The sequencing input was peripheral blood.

CDR3 residues: CASSQRLAGGLPDTQYF. The CDR3 DNA reads as TGCGCCAGCAGCCAACGACTAGCGGGAGGTTTACCAGATACGCAGTATTTT. This chain connects TRBV5-1 to TRBJ2-3; 13 nucleotides line up with TRBD2. After removal of 4 bases from V and 4 bases from J, the junction contained 9 bases not matched to a gene. The CDR3 has 17 amino acids. Per the germline V gene, CDR1 is SGHRS and CDR2 is YFSETQ. Combining the CDR3 with reference TRBV5-1 and TRBJ2-3 gives the whole variable domain KAGVTQTPRYLIKTRGQQVTLSCSPISGHRSVSWYQQTPGQGLQFLFEYFSETQRNKGNFPGRFSGRQFSNSRSEMNVSTLELGDSALYLCASSQRLAGGLPDTQYFGPGTRLTVL.